Listed here is a single TCR beta chain. TCRdb processed the 5' RACE reads anew with MiXCR; each CDR3 protein has one entry. The sample lists roughly 250,000 distinct CDR3 sequences, 16% occurring once. These data belong to a study of T-cell memory formation after mild COVID-19. This TCR derives from a man aged 18 to 35 who had mild COVID-19 (a few samples of this study predate the infection). Cell type and time point are not known. Sequencing used PBMCs or a T cell subset sorted from them (not recorded which).

Here the CDR3 DNA reads TGTGCCAGCAGGAATGACTGGACCTACGAGCAGTACTTC. Translated, it gives CASRNDWTYEQYF. The chain combines TRBV28 with TRBJ2-7, with D uncertain. This CDR3 has 13 residues. The germline V gene encodes CDR1 MDHEN and CDR2 SYDVKM. Deletions cut 6 bases from V and 2 bases from J, with 11 bases between.